The clone carrying this T cell receptor (beta chain) was recorded many times. The antigen remains undetermined. The sample comes from a study of glioma-infiltrating T cells. Study findings and constraints: Only very few CDR3 sequences appeared in both tissue and blood. Gliomas, especially low-grade, showed above-expected tissue-blood divergence; non-neoplastic patients showed below.

The V end lost 1 base, the J end lost 1 base, and 7 bases lay between the germline ends. The CDR3 totals 14 residues. Germline CDR1 reads MGHRA; CDR2 reads YSYEKL. The iRepertoire nested amplicon-rescue multiplex PCR amplified TCR alpha and beta CDR3s from RNA. For one-step reverse transcription and amplification, roughly 95-450 ng of tissue mRNA or PBMC total RNA was used. TCRdb used MiXCR to reprocess the multiplex PCR reads, holding one entry per CDR3 protein. The sample holds 150,000 to 200,000 distinct CDR3 sequences, 32% seen once. Sequencing used glioma tissue, nonneoplastic brain tissue, or PBMCs (not recorded which). The sequence came from a human donor with low-grade glioma or glioblastoma, undergoing nonglioma brain surgery, or in good health (not recorded which). The chain couples TRBV4-1 to TRBJ2-5; D is unresolved. The CDR3 DNA reads as TGCGCCAGCAGCCAAGGGGCGACCCAAGAGACCCAGTACTTC. Translated: CASSQGATQETQYF.